This TCR beta chain was identified during a study of cytotoxic CD8 clonotypes in ibrutinib-treated CLL. Points from the study as a whole: Sustained-remission patients were sampled at different times than progressing patients were.

About this clone itself: The antigen is unknown.

Sequenced by immunoSEQ multiplex PCR; TCRdb stores in-frame clones only, minus some. Of tens of thousands of clones listed, 57% are singletons. V lost 1 base, J lost 0 bases, and 6 bases lay in between. There are 15 residues in the CDR3. Germline CDR1 reads MGHRA; CDR2 reads YSYEKL. The receptor was derived from a human donor with chronic lymphocytic leukemia. Sequenced material: PBMCs, taken after 12 months of ibrutinib treatment. The V gene is TRBV4-1, the J gene TRBJ2-2; D is undetermined. CDR3 sequence reads: CASSQGRPNTGELFF. The CDR3 nucleotides are TGCGCCAGCAGCCAAGGTCGGCCGAACACCGGGGAGCTGTTTTTT.